These T cell receptor beta chains were read from a single sample in a study of blood T cell repertoires in COVID-19. The protocol was immunoSEQ multiplex PCR, while the TCRdb copy is restricted to in-frame clones and leaves out a portion. This sample has over 100,000 clones; around nine tenths occur once, and the top ten carry 11%. Sequenced material: peripheral blood. The receptors originated from a woman in her 70s with COVID-19, enrolled during active disease. The CDR3 runs from the conserved cysteine through the conserved F or W. D genes are given only for firm matches. Some rows have no size entry. The others give once, few or many, or a class for an expanded clone.

V gene: TRBV9; clone size: .; D gene: TRBD2; J gene: TRBJ2-5; CDR3 protein: CASSVGGSGGPQETQYF; CDR3 DNA: TGTGCCAGCAGCGTAGGTGGTAGCGGGGGGCCTCAAGAGACCCAGTACTTC
V gene: TRBV28; clone size: .; D gene: .; J gene: TRBJ1-2; CDR3 protein: CASRGLQRWYGYTF; CDR3 DNA: TGTGCCAGCAGGGGGCTTCAACGGTGGTATGGCTACACCTTC
V gene: TRBV9; clone size: .; D gene: TRBD1; J gene: TRBJ1-5; CDR3 protein: CASSVGQGSNQPQHF; CDR3 DNA: TGTGCCAGCAGCGTGGGACAGGGTAGCAATCAGCCCCAGCATTTT
V gene: TRBV6-1; clone size: .; D gene: TRBD1; J gene: TRBJ2-1; CDR3 protein: CASSVNSGGAVFDEQFF; CDR3 DNA: TGTGCCAGCAGTGTTAACTCAGGGGGCGCGGTATTCGACGAGCAGTTCTTC
V gene: TRBV12-5; clone size: .; D gene: .; J gene: TRBJ1-2; CDR3 protein: CASGFEQGIGGYTF; CDR3 DNA: TGTGCTAGTGGTTTCGAACAGGGAATAGGTGGCTACACCTTC
V gene: TRBV5-1; clone size: .; D gene: TRBD1; J gene: TRBJ2-7; CDR3 protein: CASSLGTGTGEQYF; CDR3 DNA: TGCGCCAGCAGCTTGGGGACAGGGACGGGCGAGCAGTACTTC
V gene: TRBV7-3; clone size: .; D gene: TRBD1; J gene: TRBJ1-2; CDR3 protein: CASSLGQGSGYTF; CDR3 DNA: TGTGCCAGCAGCTTAGGACAGGGCTCTGGCTACACCTTC
V gene: TRBV29-1; clone size: .; D gene: TRBD1; J gene: TRBJ1-4; CDR3 protein: CSVGTAAGEKLFF; CDR3 DNA: TGCAGCGTCGGGACAGCGGCTGGTGAAAAACTGTTTTTT
V gene: TRBV11-2; clone size: once; D gene: .; J gene: TRBJ1-2; CDR3 protein: CASGPGSGLYGYTF; CDR3 DNA: TGTGCCAGCGGCCCAGGTTCGGGGTTATACGGCTACACCTTC
V gene: TRBV6-5; clone size: .; D gene: .; J gene: TRBJ1-6; CDR3 protein: CASDRDFQVLHF; CDR3 DNA: TGTGCCAGCGATAGGGACTTTCAGGTCCTCCACTTT
V gene: TRBV11-2; clone size: .; D gene: TRBD1; J gene: TRBJ1-4; CDR3 protein: CASSTPGQGAEKLFF; CDR3 DNA: TGTGCCAGCAGTACGCCGGGACAGGGTGCTGAAAAACTGTTTTTT
V gene: TRBV5-1; clone size: .; D gene: .; J gene: TRBJ2-5; CDR3 protein: CASSISPGGETQYF; CDR3 DNA: TGCGCCAGCAGCATCTCCCCAGGGGGGGAGACCCAGTACTTC
V gene: TRBV7-6; clone size: .; D gene: .; J gene: TRBJ2-3; CDR3 protein: CASSLAGPPTDTQYF; CDR3 DNA: TGTGCCAGCAGCTTAGCGGGGCCCCCCACAGATACGCAGTATTTT
V gene: TRBV15; clone size: .; D gene: .; J gene: TRBJ1-1; CDR3 protein: CATSRDSGGNTEAFF; CDR3 DNA: TGTGCCACCAGCAGAGATTCCGGGGGGAACACTGAAGCTTTCTTT
V gene: TRBV7-9; clone size: .; D gene: .; J gene: TRBJ2-2; CDR3 protein: CASSLDTGPTGELFF; CDR3 DNA: TGTGCCAGCAGCCTAGATACAGGTCCTACCGGGGAGCTGTTTTTT
V gene: TRBV13; clone size: once; D gene: TRBD1; J gene: TRBJ2-2; CDR3 protein: CASSSPTGGRYTGELFF; CDR3 DNA: TGTGCCAGCAGCTCCCCGACAGGGGGGCGGTACACCGGGGAGCTGTTTTTT
V gene: TRBV2; clone size: .; D gene: .; J gene: TRBJ1-3; CDR3 protein: CASSENRVGNTIYF; CDR3 DNA: TGTGCCAGCAGTGAAAACAGGGTAGGAAACACCATATATTTT
V gene: TRBV5-1; clone size: once; D gene: .; J gene: TRBJ1-2; CDR3 protein: CASSLSGREYGYTF; CDR3 DNA: TGCGCCAGCAGCTTGTCGGGCAGGGAATATGGCTACACCTTC
V gene: TRBV28; clone size: .; D gene: .; J gene: TRBJ1-2; CDR3 protein: CASSPGQGRYGYTF; CDR3 DNA: TGTGCCAGCAGTCCTGGGCAGGGGCGATATGGCTACACCTTC
V gene: TRBV10-3; clone size: .; D gene: TRBD2; J gene: TRBJ2-5; CDR3 protein: CAISAGLAGGQETQYF; CDR3 DNA: TGTGCCATCAGCGCGGGACTAGCGGGGGGGCAAGAGACCCAGTACTTC
V gene: TRBV5-1; clone size: few; D gene: TRBD2; J gene: TRBJ2-6; CDR3 protein: CASSHYGSGGASGANVLTF; CDR3 DNA: TGCGCCAGCAGCCACTACGGGAGCGGGGGGGCTTCTGGGGCCAACGTCCTGACTTTC
V gene: TRBV12-3/TRBV12-4; clone size: .; D gene: TRBD1; J gene: TRBJ1-2; CDR3 protein: CASSYRGVYGYTF; CDR3 DNA: TGTGCCAGCAGCTACAGGGGAGTCTATGGCTACACCTTC
V gene: TRBV5-1; clone size: once; D gene: .; J gene: TRBJ2-2; CDR3 protein: CASSDTGANTGELFF; CDR3 DNA: TGCGCCAGCAGCGACACGGGGGCGAACACCGGGGAGCTGTTTTTT
V gene: TRBV5-5; clone size: .; D gene: TRBD1; J gene: TRBJ1-2; CDR3 protein: CASSFDLVTGANYGYTF; CDR3 DNA: TGTGCCAGCAGCTTTGATTTAGTCACAGGGGCTAACTATGGCTACACCTTC
V gene: TRBV28; clone size: .; D gene: TRBD1; J gene: TRBJ1-3; CDR3 protein: CASSLRETGSYYSGNTIYF; CDR3 DNA: TGTGCCAGCAGTTTAAGGGAGACAGGGTCATACTACTCTGGAAACACCATATATTTT
V gene: TRBV6-4; clone size: .; D gene: TRBD2; J gene: TRBJ2-7; CDR3 protein: CASSDILSSGGLLEQYF; CDR3 DNA: TGTGCCAGCAGTGACATTCTCTCAAGCGGGGGACTCCTAGAGCAGTACTTC
V gene: TRBV13; clone size: .; D gene: TRBD1; J gene: TRBJ1-6; CDR3 protein: CASGQGNSPLHF; CDR3 DNA: TGTGCCAGCGGACAGGGTAATTCACCCCTCCACTTT
V gene: TRBV5-5; clone size: few; D gene: .; J gene: TRBJ2-7; CDR3 protein: CASSSQLTQYEQYF; CDR3 DNA: TGTGCCAGCAGCTCCCAATTGACACAGTACGAGCAGTACTTC
V gene: TRBV28; clone size: .; D gene: .; J gene: TRBJ2-6; CDR3 protein: CASSRGGPSGANVLTF; CDR3 DNA: TGTGCCAGCAGCCGCGGGGGCCCCTCTGGGGCCAACGTCCTGACTTTC
V gene: TRBV3-1/TRBV3-2; clone size: .; D gene: .; J gene: TRBJ2-1; CDR3 protein: CASSQADEQFF; CDR3 DNA: TGTGCCAGCAGCCAAGCTGATGAGCAGTTCTTC
V gene: TRBV30; clone size: .; D gene: TRBD2; J gene: TRBJ2-2; CDR3 protein: CAWRRAGGLNTGELFF; CDR3 DNA: TGTGCCTGGAGACGAGCGGGGGGGCTGAACACCGGGGAGCTGTTTTTT
V gene: TRBV30; clone size: few; D gene: .; J gene: TRBJ1-4; CDR3 protein: CAWSRLATNEKLFF; CDR3 DNA: TGTGCCTGGAGTCGTTTAGCAACTAATGAAAAACTGTTTTTT
V gene: TRBV7-9; clone size: .; D gene: .; J gene: TRBJ2-1; CDR3 protein: CASSFGEQFF; CDR3 DNA: TGTGCCAGCAGCTTCGGGGAGCAGTTCTTC
V gene: TRBV5-1; clone size: .; D gene: TRBD1; J gene: TRBJ2-3; CDR3 protein: CASSLFWDRGTDTQYF; CDR3 DNA: TGCGCCAGCAGCTTGTTTTGGGACAGGGGGACAGATACGCAGTATTTT
V gene: TRBV2; clone size: once; D gene: TRBD1; J gene: TRBJ1-1; CDR3 protein: CASSKGQGNTEAFF; CDR3 DNA: TGTGCCAGCAGTAAAGGACAGGGGAACACTGAAGCTTTCTTT
V gene: TRBV28; clone size: .; D gene: .; J gene: TRBJ1-6; CDR3 protein: CASSSGVLNSPLHF; CDR3 DNA: TGTGCCAGCAGTTCCGGGGTACTTAATTCACCCCTCCACTTT
V gene: TRBV5-1; clone size: .; D gene: .; J gene: TRBJ2-3; CDR3 protein: CASSLEGGTDTQYF; CDR3 DNA: TGCGCCAGCAGCTTGGAAGGGGGCACAGATACGCAGTATTTT
V gene: TRBV10-3; clone size: .; D gene: .; J gene: TRBJ1-1; CDR3 protein: CAIILGSAEAFF; CDR3 DNA: TGTGCCATCATTCTAGGTTCGGCTGAAGCTTTCTTT
V gene: TRBV5-1; clone size: .; D gene: TRBD1; J gene: TRBJ1-3; CDR3 protein: CASSRGTVSGNTIYF; CDR3 DNA: TGCGCCAGCAGCCGAGGGACAGTCTCTGGAAACACCATATATTTT
V gene: TRBV3-1/TRBV3-2; clone size: .; D gene: TRBD2; J gene: TRBJ2-2; CDR3 protein: CASSQGFNRGGTGELFF; CDR3 DNA: TGTGCCAGCAGCCAAGGCTTTAACCGCGGGGGTACCGGGGAGCTGTTTTTT
V gene: TRBV5-6; clone size: .; D gene: .; J gene: TRBJ1-4; CDR3 protein: CASSPGATNEKLFF; CDR3 DNA: TGTGCCAGCAGCCCAGGTGCAACTAATGAAAAACTGTTTTTT
V gene: TRBV2; clone size: .; D gene: .; J gene: TRBJ2-2; CDR3 protein: CASSEDGLTGELFF; CDR3 DNA: TGTGCCAGCAGTGAAGACGGTCTCACTGGGGAGCTGTTTTTT